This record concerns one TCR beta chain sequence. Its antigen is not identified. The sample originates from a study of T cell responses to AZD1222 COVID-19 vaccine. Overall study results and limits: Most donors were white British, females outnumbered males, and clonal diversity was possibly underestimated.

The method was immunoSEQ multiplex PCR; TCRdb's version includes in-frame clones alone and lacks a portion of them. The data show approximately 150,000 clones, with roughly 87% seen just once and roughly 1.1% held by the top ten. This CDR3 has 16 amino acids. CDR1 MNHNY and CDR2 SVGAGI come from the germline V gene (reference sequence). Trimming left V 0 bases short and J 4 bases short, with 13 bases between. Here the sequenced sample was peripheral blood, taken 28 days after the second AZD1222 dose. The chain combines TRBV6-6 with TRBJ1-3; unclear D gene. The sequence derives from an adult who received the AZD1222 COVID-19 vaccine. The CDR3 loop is CASSYSSQQGGNTIYF. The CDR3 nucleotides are TGTGCCAGCAGTTACTCGTCACAGCAAGGAGGAAACACCATATATTTT.